This T cell receptor beta chain emerged from a study of blood T cell repertoires in COVID-19. Study summary: Whether acute or convalescent, the COVID-19 samples came from the United States, Italy and Spain.

Germline-derived CDR1 and CDR2 are SSHAT and FNYEAQ (reference sequence). The CDR3 loop spans 12 amino acids. Patients from Seattle were sampled longitudinally, starting during active infection. As to this clone: Germline is not matched at one junction end, which may reflect a read error.

Method: immunoSEQ multiplex PCR; TCRdb's copy keeps in-frame clones and lacks some. The sample includes 200,000 to 250,000 clones, 85% seen only once; the top ten take 2.4%. Sequencing input: peripheral blood. The sequence was collected from an older woman with COVID-19, enrolled during active disease. The chain couples TRBV7-7 to TRBJ2-1, with D possibly TRBD2 on 5 matching bases. The CDR3 coding sequence is TGTGCTAGCAGCTTGGCCGAGGGTGAGCAGTTCTTC. Its protein product is CASSLAEGEQFF.